This entry features one TCR beta chain sequence. As yet, its antigen is unknown. Sequenced by immunoSEQ multiplex PCR; TCRdb stores in-frame clones only, minus some. The repertoire includes some 2.4 million clones, more than 85% of them detected once, and more than 0.35% sits in the top ten. Germline CDR1 and CDR2: MNHNS and SASEGT. CDR3 length equals 15 residues. The data originate from a study of shared clonotypes between healthy human individuals. The wider study: Donors consisted of a couple of women and a few men between 18 and 49.

Notes on the study in general: Memory subsets generally showed smaller estimated richness than naive subsets did. In this cohort, only blood was sampled, and tissue repertoires likely differ.

This chain connects TRBV6-1 to TRBJ2-5; the match to TRBD1 covers 8 bases. TRBJ2-7 explains the end of the DNA better; the J call may be wrong. This receptor was identified in a man aged 18 to 29 in good health. Some clones in this sample may be carry-over from other donors' samples. Sequenced sample: naive CD4+ T cells from PBMCs. Noted subset: CD45RA+ positively selected. CDR3 sequence: CASRERQGPFYEQYF. In nucleotides, the CDR3 is TGTGCCAGCAGAGAGAGACAGGGGCCTTTTTACGAGCAGTACTTC.